The source of this TCR beta chain is a study of shared clonotypes between healthy human individuals. The ends lost 6 bases at V and 2 bases at J; junction bases unmatched: 4. Germline CDR1 reads MNHNY; CDR2 reads SVGAGI (reference sequence). This CDR3 has 13 residues. Profiled with immunoSEQ multiplex PCR; TCRdb holds only in-frame clones, not every one. The sample lists 2 million to 3 million clones, around nine tenths occurring once. Sequencing input: naive CD4+ T cells sorted from blood. Subset given: CD45RA+ positively selected. This sequence was found in a man aged 18 to 35 in good health. This chain links TRBV6-6 with TRBJ2-7; 7 bases map to TRBD1. The CDR3 here is CASRTGQPYEQYF. The CDR3 DNA is TGTGCCAGCAGAACGGGACAGCCCTACGAGCAGTACTTC.